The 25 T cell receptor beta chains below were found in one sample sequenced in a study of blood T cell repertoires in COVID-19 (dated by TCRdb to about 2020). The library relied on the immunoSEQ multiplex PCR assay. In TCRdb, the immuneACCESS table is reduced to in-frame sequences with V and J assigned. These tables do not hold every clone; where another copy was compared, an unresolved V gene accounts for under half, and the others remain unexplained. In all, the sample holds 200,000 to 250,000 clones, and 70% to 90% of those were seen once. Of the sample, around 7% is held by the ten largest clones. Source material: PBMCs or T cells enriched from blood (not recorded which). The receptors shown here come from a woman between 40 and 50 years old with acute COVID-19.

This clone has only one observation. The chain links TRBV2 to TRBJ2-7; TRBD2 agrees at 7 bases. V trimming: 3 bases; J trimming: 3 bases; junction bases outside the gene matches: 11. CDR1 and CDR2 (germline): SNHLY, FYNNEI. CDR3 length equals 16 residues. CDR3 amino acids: CASSDRVGGRGYEQYF. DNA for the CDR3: TGTGCCAGCAGTGACCGGGTGGGCGGGAGAGGCTACGAGCAGTACTTC.

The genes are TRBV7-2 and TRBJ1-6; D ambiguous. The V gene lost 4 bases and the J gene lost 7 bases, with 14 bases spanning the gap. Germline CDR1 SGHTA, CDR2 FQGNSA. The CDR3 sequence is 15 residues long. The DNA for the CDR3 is TGTGCCAGCAGCTCCAAACTCGGAGCCAATTCACCCCTCCACTTT. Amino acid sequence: CASSSKLGANSPLHF.

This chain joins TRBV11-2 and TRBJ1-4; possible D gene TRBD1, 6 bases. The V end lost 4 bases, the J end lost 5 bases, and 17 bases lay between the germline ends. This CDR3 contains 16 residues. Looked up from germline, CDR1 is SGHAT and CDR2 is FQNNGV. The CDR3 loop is CASSSKNRDGNEKLFF. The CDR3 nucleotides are TGTGCCAGCAGCTCAAAGAACAGGGACGGGAATGAAAAACTGTTTTTT.

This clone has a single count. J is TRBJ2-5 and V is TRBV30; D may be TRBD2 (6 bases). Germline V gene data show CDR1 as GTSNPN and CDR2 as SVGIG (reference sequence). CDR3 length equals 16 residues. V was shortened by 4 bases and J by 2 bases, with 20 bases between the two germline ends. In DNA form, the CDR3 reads TGTGCCTGGACCCCCTTGGGAGGATTGGGGCAAGAGACCCAGTACTTC. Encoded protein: CAWTPLGGLGQETQYF.

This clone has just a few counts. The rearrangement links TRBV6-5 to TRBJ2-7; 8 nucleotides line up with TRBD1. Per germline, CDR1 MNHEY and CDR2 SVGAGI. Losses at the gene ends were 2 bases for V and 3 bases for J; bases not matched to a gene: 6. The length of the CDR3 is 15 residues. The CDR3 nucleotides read TGTGCCAGCAGTTACGGCGACAGGGGTGTCTACGAGCAGTACTTC. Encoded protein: CASSYGDRGVYEQYF.

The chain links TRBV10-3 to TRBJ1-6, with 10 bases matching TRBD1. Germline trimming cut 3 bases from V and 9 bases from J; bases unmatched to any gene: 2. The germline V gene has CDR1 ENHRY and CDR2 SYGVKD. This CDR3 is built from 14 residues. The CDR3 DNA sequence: TGTGCCATCAGTGACGGGACAGGGGTTTCACCCCTCCACTTT. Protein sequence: CAISDGTGVSPLHF.

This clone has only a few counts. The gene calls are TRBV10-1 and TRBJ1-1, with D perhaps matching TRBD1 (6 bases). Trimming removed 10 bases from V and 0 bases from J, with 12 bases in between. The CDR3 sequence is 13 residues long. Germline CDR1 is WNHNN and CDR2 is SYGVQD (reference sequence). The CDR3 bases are TGCGCCACCCAGGACAGCTTGAACACTGAAGCTTTCTTT. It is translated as CATQDSLNTEAFF.

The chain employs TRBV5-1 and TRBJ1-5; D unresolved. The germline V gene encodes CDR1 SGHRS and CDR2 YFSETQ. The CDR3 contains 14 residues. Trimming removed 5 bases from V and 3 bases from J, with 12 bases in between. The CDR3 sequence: CASRVQPNNQPQHF. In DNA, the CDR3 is TGCGCCAGCAGGGTACAGCCGAACAATCAGCCCCAGCATTTT.

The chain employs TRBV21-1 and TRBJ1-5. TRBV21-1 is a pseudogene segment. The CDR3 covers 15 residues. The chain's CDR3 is CASSKAWGGNQPQHF. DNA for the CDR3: TGTGCCAGCAGCAAGGCCTGGGGGGGCAATCAGCCCCAGCATTTT.

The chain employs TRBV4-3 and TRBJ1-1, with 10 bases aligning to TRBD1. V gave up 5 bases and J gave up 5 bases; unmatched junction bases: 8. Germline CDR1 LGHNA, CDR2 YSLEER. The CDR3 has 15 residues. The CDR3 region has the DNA TGCGCCAGCAGCGACCAGACAGGGGGCTGGACTGAAGCTTTCTTT. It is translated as CASSDQTGGWTEAFF.

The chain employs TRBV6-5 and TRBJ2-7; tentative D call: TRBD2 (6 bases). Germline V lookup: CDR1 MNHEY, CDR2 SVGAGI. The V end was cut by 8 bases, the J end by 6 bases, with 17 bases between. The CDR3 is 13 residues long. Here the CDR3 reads CASADGGRREQYF. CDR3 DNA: TGTGCCAGCGCCGACGGAGGGCGTCGCGAGCAGTACTTC.

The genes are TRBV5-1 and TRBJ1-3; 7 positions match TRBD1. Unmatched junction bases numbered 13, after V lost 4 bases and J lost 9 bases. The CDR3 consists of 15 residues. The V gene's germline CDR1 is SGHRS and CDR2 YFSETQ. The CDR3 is CASSQKSTGASTIYF. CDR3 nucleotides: TGCGCCAGCAGCCAAAAGTCAACAGGGGCGAGCACCATATATTTT.

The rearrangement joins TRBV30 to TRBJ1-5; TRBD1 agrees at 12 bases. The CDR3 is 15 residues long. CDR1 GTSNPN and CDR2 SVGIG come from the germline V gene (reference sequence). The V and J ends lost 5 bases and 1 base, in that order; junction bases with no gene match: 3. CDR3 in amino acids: CAWGTGGESNQPQHF. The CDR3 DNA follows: TGTGCCTGGGGGACAGGGGGCGAAAGCAATCAGCCCCAGCATTTT. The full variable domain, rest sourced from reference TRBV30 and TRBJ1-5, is SQTIHQWPATLVQPVGSPLSLECTVEGTSNPNLYWYRQAAGRGLQLLFYSVGIGQISSEVPQNLSASRPQDRQFILSSKKLLLSDSGFYLCAWGTGGESNQPQHFGDGTRLSIL.

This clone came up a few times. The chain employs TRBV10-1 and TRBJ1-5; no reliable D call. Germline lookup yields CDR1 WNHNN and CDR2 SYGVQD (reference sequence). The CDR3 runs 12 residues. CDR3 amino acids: CGPVYSNQPQHF. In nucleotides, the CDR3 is TGCGGCCCAGTTTATAGCAATCAGCCCCAGCATTTT.

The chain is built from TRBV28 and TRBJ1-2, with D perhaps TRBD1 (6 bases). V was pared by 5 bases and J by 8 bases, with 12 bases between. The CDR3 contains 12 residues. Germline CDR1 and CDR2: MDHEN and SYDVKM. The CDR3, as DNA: TGTGCCAGCAGTCGTCAGACAGGAGGCTACACCTTC. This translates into CASSRQTGGYTF.

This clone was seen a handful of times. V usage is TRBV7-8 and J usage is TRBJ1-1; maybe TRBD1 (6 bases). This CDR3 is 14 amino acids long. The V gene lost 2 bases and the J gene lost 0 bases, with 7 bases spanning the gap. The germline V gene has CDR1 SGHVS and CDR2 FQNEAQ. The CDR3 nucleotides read TGTGCCAGCAGCTTAAGGACAGTGAACACTGAAGCTTTCTTT. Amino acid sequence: CASSLRTVNTEAFF. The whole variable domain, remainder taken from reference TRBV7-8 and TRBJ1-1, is GAGVSQSPRYKVAKRGQDVALRCDPISGHVSLFWYQQALGQGPEFLTYFQNEAQLDKSGLPSDRFFAERPEGSVSTLKIQRTQQEDSAVYLCASSLRTVNTEAFFGQGTRLTVV.

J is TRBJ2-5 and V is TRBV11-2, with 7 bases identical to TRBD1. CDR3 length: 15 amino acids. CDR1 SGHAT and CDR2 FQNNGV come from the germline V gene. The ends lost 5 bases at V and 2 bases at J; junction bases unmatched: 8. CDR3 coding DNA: TGTGCCAGCAGCCCACAGGGGTGGGGGCAAGAGACCCAGTACTTC. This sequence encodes CASSPQGWGQETQYF.

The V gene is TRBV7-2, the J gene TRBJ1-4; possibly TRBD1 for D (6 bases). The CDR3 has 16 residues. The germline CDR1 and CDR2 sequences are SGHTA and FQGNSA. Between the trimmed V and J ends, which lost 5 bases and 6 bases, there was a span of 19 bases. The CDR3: CASSETGSPSYEKLFF. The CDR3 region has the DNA TGTGCCAGCAGCGAAACAGGGAGTCCTAGCTATGAAAAACTGTTTTTT.

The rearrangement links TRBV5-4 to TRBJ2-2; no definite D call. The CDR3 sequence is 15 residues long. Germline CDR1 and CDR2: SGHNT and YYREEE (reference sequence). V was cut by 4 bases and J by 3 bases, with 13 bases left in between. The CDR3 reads CASSPSTRHTGELFF. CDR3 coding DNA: TGTGCCAGCAGCCCCTCGACTCGCCACACCGGGGAGCTGTTTTTT.

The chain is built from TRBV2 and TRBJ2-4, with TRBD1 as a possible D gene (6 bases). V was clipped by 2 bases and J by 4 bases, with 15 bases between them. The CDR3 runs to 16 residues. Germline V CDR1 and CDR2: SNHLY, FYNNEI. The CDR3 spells CASSETQGGTKNIQYF. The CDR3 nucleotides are TGTGCCAGCAGTGAAACCCAGGGTGGGACAAAAAACATTCAGTACTTC.

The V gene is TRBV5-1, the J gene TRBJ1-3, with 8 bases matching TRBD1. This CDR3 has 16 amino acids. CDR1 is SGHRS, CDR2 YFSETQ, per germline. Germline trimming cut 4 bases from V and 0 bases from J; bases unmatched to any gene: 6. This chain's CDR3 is CASSPSTGASGNTIYF. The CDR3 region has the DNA TGCGCCAGCAGCCCATCGACAGGGGCCTCTGGAAACACCATATATTTT.

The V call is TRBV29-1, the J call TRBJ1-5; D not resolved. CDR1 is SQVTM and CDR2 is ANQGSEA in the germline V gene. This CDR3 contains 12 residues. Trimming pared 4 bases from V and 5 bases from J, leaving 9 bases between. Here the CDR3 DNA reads TGCAGCGTTGGCCAACTCGATCAGCCCCAGCATTTT. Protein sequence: CSVGQLDQPQHF.

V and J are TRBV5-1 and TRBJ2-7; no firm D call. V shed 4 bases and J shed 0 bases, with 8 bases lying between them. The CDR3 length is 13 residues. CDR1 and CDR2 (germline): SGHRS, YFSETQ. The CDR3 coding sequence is TGCGCCAGCAGCGCCCAGTCCTCCTACGAGCAGTACTTC. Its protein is CASSAQSSYEQYF.

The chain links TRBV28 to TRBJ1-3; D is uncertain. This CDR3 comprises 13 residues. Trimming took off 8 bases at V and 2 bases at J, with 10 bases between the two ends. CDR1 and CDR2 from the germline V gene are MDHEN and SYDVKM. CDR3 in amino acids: CASHGSPGNTIYF. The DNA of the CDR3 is TGTGCCAGCCACGGGTCTCCTGGAAACACCATATATTTT.

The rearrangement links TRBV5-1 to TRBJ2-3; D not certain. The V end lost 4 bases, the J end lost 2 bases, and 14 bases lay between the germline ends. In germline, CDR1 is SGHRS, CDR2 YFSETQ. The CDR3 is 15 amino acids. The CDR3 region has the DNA TGCGCCAGCAGCCTGGGCGGCTCATTCACAGATACGCAGTATTTT. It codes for CASSLGGSFTDTQYF.